This record concerns one T cell receptor beta chain sequence. Its antigen is still unknown. The data were taken from a study of monozygotic twins with inflammatory bowel disease. Study-level results: Clonotypes shared with others were fewer in IBD patients than in healthy twins, especially with disease activity.

Researchers collected over 2 ml of blood per donor. Unsorted whole blood yielded the total RNA, with T cells left unselected. The template switching step added UMIs that contained a 6-nucleotide sample barcode. One entry per CDR3 protein, without DNA, is what TCRdb gives after re-calling the 5' RACE reads. This sample's table has about 380,000 distinct CDR3 sequences. Germline V gene sequence: CDR1 MNHNS, CDR2 SASEGT. This CDR3 contains 15 residues. This TCR was recovered from a human donor with ulcerative colitis or Crohn's disease, or a healthy co-twin of an affected twin (not recorded which). Sequenced: blood. The chain couples TRBV6-1 to TRBJ2-5; the TCRdb D gene call, TRBD1, has no DNA to confirm it. The CDR3 region is CASRENGGGKETQYF.